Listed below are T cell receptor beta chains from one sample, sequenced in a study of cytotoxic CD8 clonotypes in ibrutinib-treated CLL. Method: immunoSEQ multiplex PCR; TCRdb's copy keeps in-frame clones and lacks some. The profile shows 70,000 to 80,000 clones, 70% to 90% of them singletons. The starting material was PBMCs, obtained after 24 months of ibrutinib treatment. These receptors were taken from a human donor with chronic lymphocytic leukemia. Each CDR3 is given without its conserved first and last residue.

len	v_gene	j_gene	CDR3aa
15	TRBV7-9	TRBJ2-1	ASSLALGLAPYNEQF
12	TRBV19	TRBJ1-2	ASNYRAGGYGYT
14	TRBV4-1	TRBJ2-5	ASSQRVSGGRETQY
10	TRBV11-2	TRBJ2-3	ASSPGLDTQY
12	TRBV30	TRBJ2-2	AWRAGAGTGELF
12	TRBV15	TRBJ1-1	ATSRDFAGTEAF
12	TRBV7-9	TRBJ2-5	ASSAGVEGETQY
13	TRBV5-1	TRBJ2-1	ASSSTSGSYNEQF
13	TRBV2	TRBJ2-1	ASSGVAGAAGEQF
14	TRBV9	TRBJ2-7	ASSVAGLAGDYEQY
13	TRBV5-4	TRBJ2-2	ASSVGLAGGGELF
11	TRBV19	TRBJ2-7	ASSRGTRDRQY
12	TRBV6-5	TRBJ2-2	ASSYTGARGKLF
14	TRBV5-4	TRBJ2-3	ASSLLAGGGADTQY
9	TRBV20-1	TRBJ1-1	RGRGGTEAF
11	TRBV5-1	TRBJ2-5	ASSPGGQETQY
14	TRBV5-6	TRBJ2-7	ASSLISSGLFYEQY
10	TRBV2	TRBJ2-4	ASSGGASIQY
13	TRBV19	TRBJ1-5	ASSISMWGNQPQH
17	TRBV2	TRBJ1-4	ASSEALPGGSLNYVKLF
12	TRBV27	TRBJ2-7	ASSSRSPTYEQY
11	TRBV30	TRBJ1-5	AWSSGPNQPQH
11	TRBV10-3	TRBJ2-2	AISEGNTGELF
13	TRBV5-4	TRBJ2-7	ASSLVGEGIDEQY